This T cell receptor beta chain was sequenced for a study of beta chain features in type 1 diabetes. About the research overall: Cells sorted and examined across all samples totaled approximately 110 million.

With respect to this clone: The target antigen is unknown.

Overall study findings and caveats: Healthy donors had naive, central memory and Treg TCRB repertoires that appeared less similar than those seen among patients.

Germline assignment: CDR1 MGHDK and CDR2 SYGVNS. This CDR3 contains 17 residues. V lost 0 bases and J lost 0, with 14 bases in between. Reverse transcription of all isolated RNA meant that expressed TCRB transcripts were sequenced. TCRdb's copy holds only in-frame clones and misses some; the assay was immunoSEQ multiplex PCR. The table records fewer than 250,000 clones, roughly 9.6% of them present only once. Sequenced sample: naive CD4+ T cells from blood. This TCR came from a young woman in good health. This chain connects TRBV25-1 to TRBJ1-2; D not resolved. This CDR3 is CASSEYSRNPTNYGYTF. The DNA for the CDR3 is TGTGCCAGCAGTGAATATAGCCGGAATCCAACTAACTATGGCTACACCTTC.